The following is a T cell receptor beta chain sequence with its context. Its matching antigen is unknown. CD45RO negativity and positive selection for CCR7 defined naive CD8 cells, a population that excluded terminally differentiated effector memory CD45RA+ cells. Assay: immunoSEQ multiplex PCR; the TCRdb copy retains only in-frame clones and omits some. The repertoire holds about 2.1 million clones, with roughly 93% as singletons. The data originate from a study of shared clonotypes between healthy human individuals. Study-wide results and limits: Naive subsets, compared against memory subsets, generally had larger estimated richness values. In the sorted subsets, rarefaction showed sequencing was incomplete despite large depth. Clonotypes not shared had lower generation probabilities than those common to all four donors.

There are 13 residues in the CDR3. CDR1 is MDHEN and CDR2 is SYDVKM in the germline V gene. The V segment lost 8 bases and the J segment 2 bases; nucleotides outside the gene matches: 4. Sequencing used naive CD8+ T cells from PBMCs. The J gene is TRBJ2-3, the V gene TRBV28; 7 nucleotides agree with TRBD1. The TCR comes from a man younger than 35 in good health. Some clones in this sample may be carry-over from other donors' samples. The CDR3 here is CASQGQNTDTQYF. CDR3 sequence (DNA): TGTGCCAGCCAGGGACAGAACACAGATACGCAGTATTTT.